Shown below are 15 T cell receptor beta chains from a single sample sequenced in a study of tumor-infiltrating lymphocytes in oesophageal squamous cell carcinoma. TCRdb re-called the PCR reads through MiXCR, storing one row per CDR3 protein. The sample contains 15,000 to 20,000 distinct CDR3 sequences, approximately 39% of which appear only once. Sequenced input: normal esophageal tissue next to the tumor. The receptors stem from a male donor with esophageal squamous cell carcinoma.

This rearrangement joins TRBV24-1 to TRBJ2-4; 9 positions agree with TRBD1. With V trimmed by 10 bases and J by 2 bases, 8 bases remained unmatched. CDR1 is KGHDR and CDR2 is SFDVKD in the germline V gene. The CDR3 sequence is 15 residues long. The CDR3 is CATTRQGGTKNIQYF. DNA of the CDR3: TGTGCCACGACCCGACAGGGGGGTACCAAAAACATTCAGTACTTC.

This clonotype is termed medium-sized. The chain is built from TRBV7-3 and TRBJ2-1, with 7 nucleotides matching TRBD2. Germline lookup yields CDR1 SGHTA and CDR2 FQGTGA. This CDR3 is 15 amino acids long. Unmatched junction bases numbered 4, after V lost 2 bases and J lost 3 bases. The CDR3 DNA follows: TGTGCCAGCAGCTTAGAGGGCGGGAGCTACAATGAGCAGTTCTTC. The encoded protein is CASSLEGGSYNEQFF. The whole variable domain, remainder taken from reference TRBV7-3 and TRBJ2-1, is GAGVSQTPSNKVTEKGKYVELRCDPISGHTALYWYRQSLGQGPEFLIYFQGTGAADDSGLPNDRFFAVRPEGSVSTLKIQRTERGDSAVYLCASSLEGGSYNEQFFGPGTRLTVL.

This clonotype was detected many times. The genes are TRBV11-2 and TRBJ1-2; 8 nucleotides agree with TRBD1. After removal of 1 base from V and 6 bases from J, the junction contained 10 bases not matched to a gene. This CDR3 comprises 16 residues. Germline assignment: CDR1 SGHAT and CDR2 FQNNGV. CDR3 sequence (DNA): TGTGCCAGCAGCTTAGGCTGGGCCAGGGGGCGCGATGGCTACACCTTC. This sequence encodes CASSLGWARGRDGYTF.

Notes on this clonotype: The conserved closing phenylalanine or tryptophan is absent in this CDR3, likely reflecting a read error. It is unclear where the CDR3 begins or ends on the DNA, so no DNA is shown, and the CDR3 is as TCRdb lists it. The chain recombines TRBV7-8 with TRBJ2-3; TRBD1, the D gene given by the table, was not confirmed from the DNA. 17 amino acids form the CDR3, both terminal residues included. CDR1 and CDR2 (germline): SGHVS, FQNEAQ. The chain's CDR3 is CASSLALTGNYGYTFGP.

The chain uses TRBV6-6 and TRBJ2-3, with D maybe TRBD2 (7 bases). The DNA end is a closer match to TRBJ2-1, so the J assignment may be wrong. This CDR3 spans 17 amino acids. Germline CDR1 and CDR2: MNHNY and SVGAGI (reference sequence). CDR3 loop: CASSSSGEGGSYNEQFF. The CDR3 DNA is TGTGCCAGCAGTTCCTCTGGGGAGGGGGGCTCCTACAATGAGCAGTTCTTC.

The chain carries TRBV7-2 and TRBJ2-5; 11 nucleotides line up with TRBD2. The CDR3 extends over 17 amino acids. Germline assignment: CDR1 SGHTA and CDR2 FQGNSA. The V and J ends lost 1 base and 2 bases, in that order; junction bases with no gene match: 6. DNA for the CDR3: TGTGCCAGCAGCTTAGGCGGTAGCGGGAGGGTTCAAGAGACCCAGTACTTC. Translating gives CASSLGGSGRVQETQYF.

The chain couples TRBV7-2 to TRBJ2-5; a weak D match, TRBD1 (5 bases). The J call may not be correct, given that the DNA end is closer to TRBJ2-1. The CDR3 consists of 15 residues. Germline CDR1 and CDR2: SGHTA and FQGNSA. CDR3 in amino acids: CASSSFRTSAYEQFF. The CDR3 bases are TGTGCCAGCAGCTCTTTCAGGACATCAGCCTACGAGCAGTTCTTC.

Details on this clonotype: The CDR3 does not close with the conserved phenylalanine or tryptophan, likely indicating a read error. The limits of the CDR3 on the DNA are not certain, so only TCRdb's listed CDR3 is given. The V call is TRBV11-2, the J call TRBJ2-3; TRBD1 is taken as the D call from the table, unchecked against the DNA. Looked up from germline, CDR1 is SGHAT and CDR2 is FQNNGV. The CDR3 sequence runs 15 residues, both termini included. CDR3 amino acids: CASRQGAFTSSTSVR.

This clonotype is deemed medium-sized (0.01 to 0.1%). This rearrangement joins TRBV7-3 to TRBJ2-5, with D perhaps being TRBD1 or TRBD2 (6 bases each). The germline V and J ends were trimmed by 5 bases and 4 bases, with 11 bases remaining between them. This CDR3 contains 13 residues. Germline CDR1 reads SGHTA; CDR2 reads FQGTGA. CDR3 sequence (DNA): TGTGCCAGCAGCCAAGGGGGGAGAGAGACCCAGTACTTC. Residues: CASSQGGRETQYF.

The rearrangement uses TRBV5-1 and TRBJ2-1; TRBD1 agrees at 8 bases. Germline V CDR1 and CDR2: SGHRS, YFSETQ. Unmatched junction bases numbered 7, after V lost 1 base and J lost 7 bases. The CDR3 runs 15 residues. The CDR3 DNA reads TGCGCCAGCAGCTTGCAAGGACAGGGAGAGAATGAGCAGTTCTTC. Its translation: CASSLQGQGENEQFF.

The V gene is TRBV5-5, the J gene TRBJ1-4; perhaps TRBD1 as D (6 bases). The germline V gene has CDR1 SGHKS and CDR2 YYEKEE (reference sequence). With 4 bases removed from V and 8 bases from J, the gap between germline ends came to 18 bases. The CDR3 consists of 15 residues. DNA for the CDR3: TGTGCCAGCAGCGGGGAGGGGGGGAACTCCGAAAAACTGTTTTTT. Protein: CASSGEGGNSEKLFF.

This clonotype was found many times. This sequence joins TRBV12-3 or TRBV12-4 and TRBJ2-7; a weak D match, TRBD2 (5 bases). Deletions cut 3 bases from V and 7 bases from J, with 13 bases between. The CDR3 covers 13 residues. CDR3 protein: CASSFSRDGEQYF. As DNA, the CDR3 is TGTGCCAGCAGTTTTTCCCGGGATGGTGAGCAGTACTTC.

The table lists this clonotype with a few counts. In this CDR3 the conserved last residue, phenylalanine or tryptophan, is missing, so a read error is likely. It is unclear where the CDR3 begins or ends on the DNA, so no DNA is shown, and the CDR3 is as TCRdb lists it. The chain couples TRBV7-8 to TRBJ2-5; the table's D call of TRBD1 was not tested on the DNA. CDR1 is SGHVS, CDR2 FQNEAQ, per germline. Including both end residues, the CDR3 is 17 amino acids long. This chain's CDR3 is CASSLGSGFNYGYTFGS.

The table lists this clonotype with many counts. The J gene is TRBJ1-1, the V gene TRBV20-1; tentatively, D is TRBD1 (5 bases). This CDR3 has 14 residues. CDR1 DFQATT and CDR2 SNEGSKA come from the germline V gene (reference sequence). V lost 1 base, J lost 1 base, and 10 bases lay in between. The CDR3 loop is CSARVAGTNTEAFF. The CDR3, as DNA: TGCAGTGCTAGAGTGGCAGGGACGAACACTGAAGCTTTCTTT.

This chain links TRBV7-6 with TRBJ2-3, with D possibly TRBD2 on 5 matching bases. The J call may be wrong; the DNA end is better matched by TRBJ2-5. This CDR3 contains 14 residues. The V gene's germline CDR1 is SGHVS and CDR2 FNYEAQ. CDR3 nucleotide sequence: TGTGCCAGCAGCTTAGGGGGAGTAGGGGAGACCCAGTACTTC. Its protein product is CASSLGGVGETQYF.